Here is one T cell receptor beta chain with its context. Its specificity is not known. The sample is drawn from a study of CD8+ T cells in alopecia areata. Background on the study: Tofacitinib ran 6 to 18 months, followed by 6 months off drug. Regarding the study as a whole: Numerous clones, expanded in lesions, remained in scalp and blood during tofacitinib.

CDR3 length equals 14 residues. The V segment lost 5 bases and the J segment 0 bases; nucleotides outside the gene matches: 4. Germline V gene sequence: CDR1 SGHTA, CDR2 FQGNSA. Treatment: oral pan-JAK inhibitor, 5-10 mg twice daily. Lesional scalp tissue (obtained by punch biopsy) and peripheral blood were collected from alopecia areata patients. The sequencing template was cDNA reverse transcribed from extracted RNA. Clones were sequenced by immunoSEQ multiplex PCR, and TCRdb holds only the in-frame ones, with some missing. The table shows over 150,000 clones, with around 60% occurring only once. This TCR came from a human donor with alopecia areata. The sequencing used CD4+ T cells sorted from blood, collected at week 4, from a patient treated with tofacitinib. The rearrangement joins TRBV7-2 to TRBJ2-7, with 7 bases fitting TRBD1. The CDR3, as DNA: TGTGCCAGCAGCCAACAGGGGCTCTCCTACGAGCAGTACTTC. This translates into CASSQQGLSYEQYF.